This entry features one T cell receptor beta chain sequence. What it recognizes is unknown. The V gene's germline CDR1 is SGDLS and CDR2 YYNGEE. CDR3 length equals 15 residues. After removal of 0 bases from V and 4 bases from J, the junction contained 5 bases not matched to a gene. TCRdb's table, derived via immunoSEQ multiplex PCR, lists solely in-frame clones and lacks some. This table has approximately 99,000 clones, approximately 94% appearing once. This sample stems from a study of OX40 agonist ivuxolimab in advanced cancers. Points from the study as a whole: Antigen specificity of clonally expanded peripheral T cells was not established.

This TCR was recovered from an adult with an advanced solid tumor such as melanoma, head and neck, liver or kidney cancer. Sequenced here: CD4+ or CD8+ T cells sorted from blood, sampled in a trial of the OX40 agonist ivuxolimab. V gene TRBV9 combines with J gene TRBJ2-7, with TRBD1 matching 9 bases. The CDR3 is CASSVAGTGTYEQYF. DNA of the CDR3: TGTGCCAGCAGCGTAGCCGGGACAGGGACATACGAGCAGTACTTC.